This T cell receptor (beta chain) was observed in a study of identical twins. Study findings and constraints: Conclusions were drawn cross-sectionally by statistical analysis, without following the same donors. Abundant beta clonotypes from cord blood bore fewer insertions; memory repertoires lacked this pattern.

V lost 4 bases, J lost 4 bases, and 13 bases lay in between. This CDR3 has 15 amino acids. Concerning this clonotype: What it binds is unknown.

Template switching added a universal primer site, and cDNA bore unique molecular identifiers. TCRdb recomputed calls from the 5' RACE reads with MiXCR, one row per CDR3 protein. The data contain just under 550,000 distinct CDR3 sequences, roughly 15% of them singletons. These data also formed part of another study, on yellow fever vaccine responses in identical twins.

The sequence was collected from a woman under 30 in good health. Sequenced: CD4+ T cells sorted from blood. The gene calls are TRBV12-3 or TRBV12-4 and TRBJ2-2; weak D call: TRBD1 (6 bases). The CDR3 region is CASSSLHRATGELFF. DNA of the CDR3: TGTGCCAGCAGTTCACTCCACAGGGCCACCGGGGAGCTGTTTTTT.